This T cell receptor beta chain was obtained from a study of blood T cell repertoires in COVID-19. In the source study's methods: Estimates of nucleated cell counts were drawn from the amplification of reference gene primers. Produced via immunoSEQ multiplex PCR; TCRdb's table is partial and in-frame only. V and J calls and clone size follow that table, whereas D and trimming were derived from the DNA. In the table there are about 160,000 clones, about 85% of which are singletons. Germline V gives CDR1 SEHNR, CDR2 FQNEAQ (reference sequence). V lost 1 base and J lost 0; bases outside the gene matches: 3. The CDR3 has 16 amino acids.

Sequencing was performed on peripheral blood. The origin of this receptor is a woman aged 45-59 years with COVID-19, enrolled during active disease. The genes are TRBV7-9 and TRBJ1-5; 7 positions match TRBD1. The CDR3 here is CASSLGTGNSNQPQHF. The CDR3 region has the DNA TGTGCCAGCAGCTTAGGGACAGGCAATAGCAATCAGCCCCAGCATTTT.